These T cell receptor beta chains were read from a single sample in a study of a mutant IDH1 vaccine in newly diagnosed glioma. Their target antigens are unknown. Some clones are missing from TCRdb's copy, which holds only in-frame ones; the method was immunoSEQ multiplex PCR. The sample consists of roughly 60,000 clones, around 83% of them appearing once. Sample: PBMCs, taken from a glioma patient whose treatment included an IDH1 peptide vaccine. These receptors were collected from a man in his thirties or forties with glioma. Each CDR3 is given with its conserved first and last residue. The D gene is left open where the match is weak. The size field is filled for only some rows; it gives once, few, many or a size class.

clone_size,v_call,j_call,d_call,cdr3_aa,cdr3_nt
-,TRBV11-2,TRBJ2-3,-,CASSLWGVRTDTQYF,TGTGCCAGCAGCTTATGGGGTGTCCGGACAGATACGCAGTATTTT
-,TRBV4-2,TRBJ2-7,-,CASSRNSGTGPNYEQYF,TGTGCCAGCAGCCGCAATTCCGGGACGGGGCCTAACTACGAGCAGTACTTC
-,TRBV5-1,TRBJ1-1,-,CASSPRVSGPGGAEAFF,TGCGCCAGCAGCCCGCGGGTGTCAGGGCCCGGAGGCGCTGAAGCTTTCTTT
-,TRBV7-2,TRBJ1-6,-,CASSVGTPNSPLHF,TGTGCCAGCAGCGTAGGGACCCCTAATTCACCCCTCCACTTT
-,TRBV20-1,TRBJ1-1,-,CSAQWNTEAFF,TGCAGTGCTCAATGGAACACTGAAGCTTTCTTT
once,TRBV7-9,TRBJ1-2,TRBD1,CASSRQGAPRPPHGYTF,TGTGCCAGCAGCCGACAGGGGGCACCGAGGCCCCCCCATGGCTACACCTTC
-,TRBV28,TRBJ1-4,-,CASSLRGRYEKLFF,TGTGCCAGCAGCCTAAGGGGCCGATATGAAAAACTGTTTTTT
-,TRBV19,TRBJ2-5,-,CASSMGGTVKETQYF,TGTGCCAGTAGTATGGGGGGAACGGTAAAAGAGACCCAGTACTTC
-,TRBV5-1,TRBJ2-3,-,CASSPEGGSTDTQYF,TGCGCCAGCAGCCCCGAAGGGGGGAGCACAGATACGCAGTATTTT
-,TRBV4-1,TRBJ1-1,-,CASSHPGPNTEAFF,TGCGCCAGCAGCCATCCGGGACCGAACACTGAAGCTTTCTTT
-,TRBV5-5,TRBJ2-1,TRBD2,CASSLKPRGGEFF,TGTGCCAGCAGCTTGAAACCCCGGGGAGGGGAGTTCTTC